One sample yielded the 16 T cell receptor beta chains listed below, sequenced in a study of blood T cell repertoires in COVID-19 (dated by TCRdb to the early 2020s). The library relied on the immunoSEQ multiplex PCR assay. TCRdb obtained this table from immuneACCESS and retained in-frame rearrangements with V and J assigned. These tables miss some clones; where compared with another copy, unresolved V genes account for less than half of the shortfall, and the remainder is unexplained. The sample table holds roughly 18,000 clones, of which 86% were seen once. The top ten constitute roughly a sixth of the sample. The material sequenced was peripheral blood. These receptors were taken from a man aged 65-85 years with acute or convalescent COVID-19.

This clone was seen a single time. The chain couples TRBV7-3 to TRBJ2-7; a possible D gene is TRBD1 (8 bases). V was cut by 6 bases and J by 1 base, with 16 bases left in between. The germline V gene encodes CDR1 SGHTA and CDR2 FQGTGA. CDR3 length: 15 residues. CDR3 residues: CASSPGGQASYEQYF. The DNA of the CDR3 is TGTGCCAGCAGTCCGGGGGGACAGGCGTCCTACGAGCAGTACTTC.

The chain carries TRBV28 and TRBJ2-1; 11 positions agree with TRBD2. Germline trimming cut 1 base from V and 8 bases from J; bases unmatched to any gene: 10. CDR1 and CDR2 from the germline V gene are MDHEN and SYDVKM. The CDR3 covers 17 residues. CDR3 nucleotide sequence: TGTGCCAGCAGTTTATATACTAGCGGGAGATATCGGGATGAGCAGTTCTTC. The encoded protein is CASSLYTSGRYRDEQFF.

The chain links TRBV11-3 to TRBJ2-5; 7 nucleotides line up with TRBD1. CDR1 SGHNT and CDR2 YENEEA come from the germline V gene. The CDR3 loop spans 16 amino acids. J was trimmed by 0 bases and V by 1 base; bases with no gene match: 5. The CDR3 region is CASSLGDSSYQETQYF. The CDR3 region has the DNA TGTGCCAGCAGCTTAGGGGACAGCTCGTACCAAGAGACCCAGTACTTC. Using reference TRBV11-3 and TRBJ2-5 for the parts outside the CDR3, the full variable domain is EAGVVQSPRYKIIEKKQPVAFWCNPISGHNTLYWYLQNLGQGPELLIRYENEEAVDDSQLPKDRFSAERLKGVDSTLKIQPAELGDSAVYLCASSLGDSSYQETQYFGPGTRLLVL.

The genes are TRBV6-5 and TRBJ1-3; TRBD1 agrees at 10 bases. CDR1 is MNHEY, CDR2 SVGAGI, per germline. The CDR3 extends over 15 amino acids. Losses at the gene ends were 2 bases for V and 3 bases for J; bases not matched to a gene: 1. The CDR3 DNA sequence: TGTGCCAGCAGTTACGACAGGGGGCTTGGAAACACCATATATTTT. Protein product: CASSYDRGLGNTIYF.

The chain has TRBV2 and TRBJ2-7; possible D gene TRBD2, 6 bases. The CDR3 loop spans 16 amino acids. V was pared by 1 base and J by 1 base, with 14 bases between. CDR1 SNHLY and CDR2 FYNNEI come from the germline V gene. This CDR3 is CASSEGPGAGSYEQYF. In DNA, the CDR3 is TGTGCCAGCAGTGAAGGCCCCGGGGCGGGATCCTACGAGCAGTACTTC.

Only a few counts were recorded for this clone. The chain is built from TRBV6-6 and TRBJ1-2; perhaps TRBD1 as D (5 bases). V lost 0 bases to trimming and J lost 3 bases, with 5 bases between them. The germline gives CDR1 MNHNY, CDR2 SVGAGI (reference sequence). The CDR3 loop spans 13 amino acids. CDR3 amino acids: CASSYSGDYGYTF. CDR3 DNA sequence: TGTGCCAGCAGTTACTCAGGGGACTATGGCTACACCTTC.

The chain employs TRBV18 and TRBJ2-7, with a tentative D call TRBD2 (6 bases). The CDR3 extends over 15 amino acids. Trimming took off 3 bases at V and 1 base at J, with 13 bases between the two ends. Germline V lookup: CDR1 KGHSH, CDR2 LQKENI. The CDR3 sequence is CASSPERRGSYEQYF. CDR3 nucleotides: TGTGCCAGCTCACCCGAGAGGAGGGGATCCTACGAGCAGTACTTC.

The V gene is TRBV5-1, the J gene TRBJ2-3; 11 bases match TRBD2. Trimming took 0 bases from V and 5 from J; bases not matched to a gene: 2. The germline V gene encodes CDR1 SGHRS and CDR2 YFSETQ. The length of the CDR3 is 15 residues. The CDR3 is CASSLVTSGEDTQYF. The CDR3 region has the DNA TGCGCCAGCAGCTTGGTGACTAGCGGGGAAGATACGCAGTATTTT.

There are a few counts of this clone. The chain joins TRBV6-5 to TRBJ2-1; D ambiguous. This CDR3 contains 13 residues. Germline V gene data show CDR1 as MNHEY and CDR2 as SVGAGI. V was clipped by 2 bases and J by 4 bases, with 6 bases between them. CDR3 in amino acids: CASSYDFYNEQFF. CDR3 bases: TGTGCCAGCAGTTACGACTTTTACAATGAGCAGTTCTTC.

V usage is TRBV7-2 and J usage is TRBJ2-7, with 7 bases fitting TRBD2. After removal of 1 base from V and 4 bases from J, the junction contained 7 bases not matched to a gene. Germline CDR1 is SGHTA and CDR2 is FQGNSA. The CDR3 loop spans 15 amino acids. CDR3 residues: CASSLGLAELYEQYF. The CDR3 bases are TGTGCCAGCAGCTTAGGGCTAGCGGAGCTTTACGAGCAGTACTTC.

This sequence joins TRBV27 and TRBJ1-5, with 8 bases identical to TRBD1. This CDR3 is 17 amino acids long. Germline assignment: CDR1 MNHEY and CDR2 SMNVEV (reference sequence). V lost 3 bases and J lost 7; bases outside the gene matches: 14. The CDR3 loop is CASSFARGAGGGQPQHF. CDR3 coding DNA: TGTGCCAGCAGTTTTGCCCGGGGGGCAGGGGGCGGGCAGCCCCAGCATTTT.

This clone was found once. This chain uses TRBV4-3 with TRBJ2-5; 8 bases match TRBD2. Germline V lookup: CDR1 LGHNA, CDR2 YSLEER. Losses at the gene ends were 0 bases for V and 3 bases for J; bases not matched to a gene: 0. The CDR3 extends over 14 amino acids. The CDR3 sequence: CASSQELAEETQYF. DNA of the CDR3: TGCGCCAGCAGCCAAGAACTAGCGGAAGAGACCCAGTACTTC.

This clone was seen only a few times. The CDR3 here is CASSPQGLSGANVLTF. The CDR3 DNA is TGTGCCAGCAGCCCTCAGGGGCTCTCTGGGGCCAACGTCCTGACTTTC. This chain connects TRBV5-5 to TRBJ2-6; D is perhaps TRBD1 (6 bases). The V and J ends lost 4 bases and 0 bases respectively, with 11 bases between them. This CDR3 is built from 16 residues. The germline CDR1 and CDR2 sequences are SGHKS and YYEKEE (reference sequence).

The rearrangement links TRBV11-3 to TRBJ2-7, with 7 bases that match TRBD1. Germline CDR1 is SGHNT and CDR2 is YENEEA. The J segment lost 2 bases and the V segment lost 5 bases, leaving 6 bases of the junction unmatched. The CDR3 loop spans 14 amino acids. CDR3 region: CASSPRDSPYEQYF. The CDR3 nucleotides are TGTGCCAGCAGCCCCCGGGACAGTCCCTACGAGCAGTACTTC.

The rearrangement uses TRBV9 and TRBJ2-7; 7 bases are shared with TRBD2. V gave up 4 bases and J gave up 2 bases; unmatched junction bases: 12. This CDR3 region has 16 residues. Germline CDR1 reads SGDLS; CDR2 reads YYNGEE. The DNA for the CDR3 is TGTGCCAGCAGCCCCCGAGACCGGGACTATGCCTACGAGCAGTACTTC. Residues: CASSPRDRDYAYEQYF.

The rearrangement joins TRBV7-2 to TRBJ1-6; 7 bases map to TRBD1. The CDR3 sequence is 15 residues long. The V gene's germline CDR1 is SGHTA and CDR2 FQGNSA. J was trimmed by 9 bases and V by 1 base; bases with no gene match: 6. The CDR3, as DNA: TGTGCCAGCAGCTTAGATTGGACAGGCGGTTCACCCCTCCACTTT. It codes for CASSLDWTGGSPLHF.